These 11 T cell receptor beta chains were all obtained from the same sample, sequenced in a study of CD8+ T cells in alopecia areata. RNA, once extracted, was reverse transcribed into cDNA for use as the sequencing template. Profiling relied on immunoSEQ multiplex PCR, and the TCRdb table lists in-frame clones only, not all of them. Of about 170,000 clones detected, 58% appear once; the ten largest clones hold roughly 17%. Treatment indicated: oral pan-JAK inhibitor, 5-10 mg twice daily. Material: CD4+ T cells sorted from blood, obtained at approximately week 60, from a patient treated with tofacitinib. Receptors were obtained from a human donor with alopecia areata.

The chain couples TRBV15 to TRBJ2-3, with D maybe TRBD2 (6 bases). V was trimmed by 5 bases and J by 10 bases, leaving 16 bases between them. The germline CDR1 and CDR2 sequences are LNHNV and YYDKDF (reference sequence). CDR3 length: 13 amino acids. CDR3 sequence reads: CATSGQDGGPQYF. Written as DNA, the CDR3 is TGTGCCACCAGCGGCCAGGACGGAGGGCCGCAGTATTTT.

V usage is TRBV6-5 and J usage is TRBJ2-6; D unresolved. The CDR3 length is 15 residues. CDR1 is MNHEY, CDR2 SVGAGI, per germline. Trimming stripped 7 bases from V and 0 bases from J, with 10 bases between. CDR3 DNA: TGTGCCAGCATTCCAGGCCACTCTGGGGCCAACGTCCTGACTTTC. Translating gives CASIPGHSGANVLTF.

This clone came up a few times. This chain joins TRBV6-6 and TRBJ2-5, with 10 bases lining up with TRBD1. The DNA matches TRBJ2-7 better at its end, which makes the J call doubtful. This CDR3 region has 15 residues. The germline gives CDR1 MNHNY, CDR2 SVGAGI (reference sequence). CDR3: CASSHTGTGDYEQYF. The CDR3 DNA is TGTGCCAGCAGTCACACCGGGACAGGGGACTACGAGCAGTACTTC.

The CDR3 DNA is TGTGCCAGCAGCTTAATAGCGGGGAGCTCCTACAATGAGCAGTTCTTC. Its translation is CASSLIAGSSYNEQFF. The chain joins TRBV7-2 to TRBJ2-1; 8 nucleotides agree with TRBD2. V shed 2 bases and J 0 bases; nucleotides not matched to a gene: 3. CDR1 SGHTA and CDR2 FQGNSA come from the germline V gene. The CDR3 sequence is 16 residues long.

The chain recombines TRBV5-1 with TRBJ1-2, with a weak D call TRBD1 (6 bases). V was clipped by 0 bases and J by 4 bases, with 16 bases between them. Germline V lookup: CDR1 SGHRS, CDR2 YFSETQ. This CDR3 is 16 amino acids long. The CDR3 here is CASSLAVPGEPYGYTF. CDR3 DNA sequence: TGCGCCAGCAGCTTGGCAGTACCAGGGGAACCCTATGGCTACACCTTC.

The V gene is TRBV18, the J gene TRBJ2-7; 7 nucleotides agree with TRBD1. Germline CDR1 KGHSH, CDR2 LQKENI. The CDR3 is made up of 15 amino acids. Germline trimming cut 4 bases from V and 4 bases from J; bases unmatched to any gene: 10. The CDR3 loop is CASSLGHAQGYEQYF. The CDR3 region has the DNA TGTGCCAGCTCACTCGGACATGCACAGGGGTACGAGCAGTACTTC.

This rearrangement joins TRBV7-8 to TRBJ2-2; maybe TRBD2 (6 bases). Trimming removed 1 base from V and 4 bases from J, with 13 bases in between. Germline CDR1 is SGHVS and CDR2 is FQNEAQ. The CDR3 contains 16 residues. The CDR3 DNA is TGTGCCAGCAGCTTAGTCCGGGGGTTTGGCACCGGGGAGCTGTTTTTT. It codes for CASSLVRGFGTGELFF.

This clone was found a few times. In DNA, the CDR3 is TGTGCCAGCTCACCCGGTTCAGGGCCGGAAGAGACCCAGTACTTC. Its protein is CASSPGSGPEETQYF. The chain employs TRBV18 and TRBJ2-5; possibly TRBD1 for D (5 bases). The CDR3 runs 15 residues. Trimming took off 3 bases at V and 3 bases at J, with 14 bases between the two ends. The germline gives CDR1 KGHSH, CDR2 LQKENI.

The gene calls are TRBV7-9 and TRBJ2-3; 8 bases agree with TRBD2. The CDR3 covers 16 residues. Germline CDR1 and CDR2: SEHNR and FQNEAQ (reference sequence). The V and J ends lost 4 bases and 2 bases, in that order; junction bases with no gene match: 8. CDR3 bases: TGTGCCAGCAGCTCCGGGAGGGGAGGGATCACAGATACGCAGTATTTT. Protein: CASSSGRGGITDTQYF.

V and J are TRBV30 and TRBJ1-1; maybe TRBD1 (5 bases). The length of the CDR3 is 16 residues. Trimming removed 2 bases at V and 2 bases at J, with 18 bases between. Germline CDR1 and CDR2: GTSNPN and SVGIG (reference sequence). CDR3 coding DNA: TGTGCCTGGAGTTTCGGGGACTTACGAACAAACACTGAAGCTTTCTTT. Translated, it gives CAWSFGDLRTNTEAFF.

V gene TRBV15 combines with J gene TRBJ2-3; perhaps TRBD2 as D (5 bases). V lost 5 bases to trimming and J lost 6 bases, with 9 bases between them. The CDR3 sequence is 12 residues long. The germline gives CDR1 LNHNV, CDR2 YYDKDF (reference sequence). CDR3 DNA: TGTGCCACCAGCCAGAGGGTGGATACGCAGTATTTT. The encoded protein is CATSQRVDTQYF.